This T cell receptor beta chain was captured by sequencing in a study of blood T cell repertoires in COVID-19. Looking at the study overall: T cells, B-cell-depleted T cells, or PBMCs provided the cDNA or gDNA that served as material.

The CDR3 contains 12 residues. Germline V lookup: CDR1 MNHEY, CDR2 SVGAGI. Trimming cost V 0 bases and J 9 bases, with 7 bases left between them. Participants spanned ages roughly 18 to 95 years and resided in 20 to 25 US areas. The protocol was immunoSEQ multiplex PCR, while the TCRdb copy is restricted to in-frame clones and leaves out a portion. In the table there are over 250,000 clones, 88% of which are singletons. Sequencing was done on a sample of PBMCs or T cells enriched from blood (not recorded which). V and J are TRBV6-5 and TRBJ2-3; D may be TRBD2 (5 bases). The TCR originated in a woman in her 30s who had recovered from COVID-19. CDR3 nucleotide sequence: TGTGCCAGCAGTTACTCCCCGGGAACGCAGTATTTT. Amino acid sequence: CASSYSPGTQYF.